This T cell receptor beta chain was profiled in a study of cytomegalovirus exposure and HLA in healthy donors. Primers: 60 Vbeta forward and 13 Jbeta reverse. The data were produced by immunoSEQ multiplex PCR, yet TCRdb's version contains in-frame clones alone and is incomplete. The top ten hold 2% of the sample, which has under 300,000 clones, around four fifths seen once. V was pared by 4 bases and J by 1 base, with 10 bases of the junction left unmatched. CDR1 and CDR2 (germline): SGDLS, YYNGEE. The CDR3 loop spans 18 amino acids. Only one count was recorded for this clone. The rearrangement links TRBV9 to TRBJ2-3, with TRBD2 identical over 12 bases. This receptor was identified in a woman in her thirties or forties in good health and CMV-seropositive. Sequences were obtained from PBMCs. The CDR3 DNA is TGTGCCAGCAGCCCCCACTCTAGCGGGAGGGCTGGCACAGATACGCAGTATTTT. It translates to CASSPHSSGRAGTDTQYF.